The rows below give T cell receptor beta chains drawn from one sample of a study of blood T cell repertoires in COVID-19. The data were produced by immunoSEQ multiplex PCR, yet TCRdb's version contains in-frame clones alone and is incomplete. The repertoire holds 250,000 to 350,000 clones, with 75% to 90% as singletons. The sample comprised peripheral blood. The receptors were gathered from a man aged 25 to 45 with acute or convalescent COVID-19. Each CDR3 is given with its conserved first and last residue. D genes are given only for firm matches. The size field is filled for only some rows; it gives once, few, many or a size class.

j_gene: TRBJ2-1; v_gene: TRBV9; d_gene: NA; abundance: NA; CDR3aa: CASSVTGVNEQFF; CDR3nt: TGTGCCAGCAGCGTGACGGGGGTCAATGAGCAGTTCTTC
j_gene: TRBJ2-2; v_gene: TRBV6-5; d_gene: NA; abundance: NA; CDR3aa: CASRRRTGELFF; CDR3nt: TGTGCCAGCAGAAGGAGGACCGGGGAGCTGTTTTTT
j_gene: TRBJ1-1; v_gene: TRBV19; d_gene: NA; abundance: few; CDR3aa: CASSLDSRNTEAFF; CDR3nt: TGTGCCAGTAGTCTGGACAGCCGGAACACTGAAGCTTTCTTT
j_gene: TRBJ2-3; v_gene: TRBV19; d_gene: TRBD2; abundance: once; CDR3aa: CATHSGRAPDTQYF; CDR3nt: TGTGCCACCCATAGCGGGAGGGCCCCAGATACGCAGTATTTT
j_gene: TRBJ2-5; v_gene: TRBV11-3; d_gene: NA; abundance: NA; CDR3aa: CASSLGASVEETQYF; CDR3nt: TGTGCCAGCAGCTTAGGGGCTAGCGTGGAAGAGACCCAGTACTTC
j_gene: TRBJ1-5; v_gene: TRBV5-6; d_gene: TRBD1; abundance: NA; CDR3aa: CASSLWGRGQQPQHF; CDR3nt: TGTGCCAGCAGCTTGTGGGGCAGGGGGCAACAGCCCCAGCATTTT
j_gene: TRBJ1-5; v_gene: TRBV19; d_gene: TRBD1; abundance: NA; CDR3aa: CASSITGGSSQPQHF; CDR3nt: TGTGCCAGTAGTATTACAGGGGGCTCGAGTCAGCCCCAGCATTTT
j_gene: TRBJ1-1; v_gene: TRBV18; d_gene: NA; abundance: NA; CDR3aa: CASSPSRANTEAFF; CDR3nt: TGTGCCAGCTCACCTTCCAGGGCGAACACTGAAGCTTTCTTT
j_gene: TRBJ1-1; v_gene: TRBV4-1; d_gene: NA; abundance: NA; CDR3aa: CASSQAPNRMDTEAFF; CDR3nt: TGCGCCAGCAGCCAAGCCCCAAACAGGATGGACACTGAAGCTTTCTTT
j_gene: TRBJ1-4; v_gene: TRBV5-4; d_gene: NA; abundance: NA; CDR3aa: CASSLEADEKLFF; CDR3nt: TGTGCCAGCAGCTTGGAGGCGGATGAAAAACTGTTTTTT
j_gene: TRBJ1-5; v_gene: TRBV7-8; d_gene: TRBD1; abundance: NA; CDR3aa: CASSLATGNMQPQHF; CDR3nt: TGTGCCAGCAGCTTAGCGACAGGGAATATGCAGCCCCAGCATTTT
j_gene: TRBJ1-4; v_gene: TRBV28; d_gene: NA; abundance: NA; CDR3aa: CASSLEQGREKLFF; CDR3nt: TGTGCCAGCAGTTTAGAACAGGGCCGCGAAAAACTGTTTTTT
j_gene: TRBJ2-1; v_gene: TRBV10-3; d_gene: TRBD2; abundance: NA; CDR3aa: CAISAGGPLGSYNEQFF; CDR3nt: TGTGCCATCAGTGCGGGAGGGCCACTGGGGAGCTACAATGAGCAGTTCTTC
j_gene: TRBJ2-6; v_gene: TRBV28; d_gene: NA; abundance: NA; CDR3aa: CASSIQGWGANVLTF; CDR3nt: TGTGCCAGCAGTATTCAGGGTTGGGGGGCCAACGTCCTGACTTTC
j_gene: TRBJ1-1; v_gene: TRBV5-1; d_gene: TRBD1; abundance: NA; CDR3aa: CASRPAGGTEAFF; CDR3nt: TGCGCCAGCAGGCCCGCAGGGGGCACTGAAGCTTTCTTT
j_gene: TRBJ2-2; v_gene: TRBV12-5; d_gene: NA; abundance: few; CDR3aa: CASGDSNTGELFF; CDR3nt: TGTGCTAGTGGGGACTCTAACACCGGGGAGCTGTTTTTT
j_gene: TRBJ1-5; v_gene: TRBV23-1; d_gene: TRBD1; abundance: NA; CDR3aa: CASSQSGDRGHQPQHF; CDR3nt: TGCGCCAGCAGTCAATCGGGGGACAGGGGTCATCAGCCCCAGCATTTT
j_gene: TRBJ2-4; v_gene: TRBV7-2; d_gene: NA; abundance: NA; CDR3aa: CASSLGGAGLAKNIQYF; CDR3nt: TGTGCCAGCAGCTTAGGCGGAGCGGGCCTTGCCAAAAACATTCAGTACTTC
j_gene: TRBJ1-5; v_gene: TRBV18; d_gene: NA; abundance: once; CDR3aa: CASSPGQGNQPQHF; CDR3nt: TGTGCCAGCTCACCGGGACAAGGAAATCAGCCCCAGCATTTT
j_gene: TRBJ2-5; v_gene: TRBV5-1; d_gene: NA; abundance: NA; CDR3aa: CASSLRRGAEETQYF; CDR3nt: TGCGCCAGCAGCCTTCGACGGGGGGCGGAAGAGACCCAGTACTTC
j_gene: TRBJ2-5; v_gene: TRBV6-2/TRBV6-3; d_gene: NA; abundance: NA; CDR3aa: CASSKQLNGYQETQYF; CDR3nt: TGTGCCAGCAGCAAACAATTAAACGGGTACCAAGAGACCCAGTACTTC
j_gene: TRBJ2-3; v_gene: TRBV15; d_gene: TRBD2; abundance: NA; CDR3aa: CATRDLAGGPSTDTQYF; CDR3nt: TGTGCCACCAGGGATCTAGCGGGGGGGCCAAGCACAGATACGCAGTATTTT
j_gene: TRBJ1-1; v_gene: TRBV28; d_gene: NA; abundance: NA; CDR3aa: CASSLFGGKAFF; CDR3nt: TGTGCCAGCAGTTTATTCGGGGGAAAGGCTTTCTTT
j_gene: TRBJ1-1; v_gene: TRBV27; d_gene: TRBD1; abundance: NA; CDR3aa: CASSSARDRATEAFF; CDR3nt: TGTGCCAGCAGTTCCGCCCGGGACAGGGCCACTGAAGCTTTCTTT
j_gene: TRBJ1-2; v_gene: TRBV6-5; d_gene: NA; abundance: NA; CDR3aa: CASRPTGNGYTF; CDR3nt: TGTGCCAGCAGGCCTACAGGGAACGGCTACACCTTC
j_gene: TRBJ2-3; v_gene: TRBV7-6; d_gene: NA; abundance: NA; CDR3aa: CASSLFGSGLTDTQYF; CDR3nt: TGTGCCAGCAGCTTATTCGGTAGCGGACTCACAGATACGCAGTATTTT
j_gene: TRBJ1-1; v_gene: TRBV30; d_gene: NA; abundance: NA; CDR3aa: CAWSSGYTEAFF; CDR3nt: TGTGCCTGGAGTTCCGGTTACACTGAAGCTTTCTTT
j_gene: TRBJ1-1; v_gene: TRBV5-1; d_gene: TRBD1; abundance: NA; CDR3aa: CASSTGQGAGNTEAFF; CDR3nt: TGCGCCAGCAGCACGGGACAGGGGGCAGGGAACACTGAAGCTTTCTTT
j_gene: TRBJ1-2; v_gene: TRBV29-1; d_gene: TRBD1; abundance: NA; CDR3aa: CSVETGGSYYGYTF; CDR3nt: TGCAGCGTTGAGACAGGGGGGTCGTACTATGGCTACACCTTC
j_gene: TRBJ1-6; v_gene: TRBV19; d_gene: NA; abundance: once; CDR3aa: CASDPGGFQPDSPLHF; CDR3nt: TGTGCCAGCGATCCCGGGGGTTTCCAACCTGATTCACCCCTCCACTTT
j_gene: TRBJ1-5; v_gene: TRBV6-1; d_gene: TRBD1; abundance: NA; CDR3aa: CASGGQGGIQPQHF; CDR3nt: TGTGCCAGCGGCGGACAGGGAGGTATTCAGCCCCAGCATTTT
j_gene: TRBJ1-1; v_gene: TRBV4-1; d_gene: TRBD1; abundance: NA; CDR3aa: CASSRRDRGLGTEAFF; CDR3nt: TGCGCCAGCAGCCGGCGGGACAGGGGGCTCGGCACTGAAGCTTTCTTT
j_gene: TRBJ1-3; v_gene: TRBV5-4; d_gene: NA; abundance: few; CDR3aa: CASSLDGTGGNTIYF; CDR3nt: TGTGCCAGCAGCTTGGACGGGACTGGGGGAAACACCATATATTTT
j_gene: TRBJ1-4; v_gene: TRBV27; d_gene: NA; abundance: NA; CDR3aa: CASSFSATNEKLFF; CDR3nt: TGTGCCAGCAGTTTTTCAGCAACTAATGAAAAACTGTTTTTT
j_gene: TRBJ2-3; v_gene: TRBV11-2; d_gene: TRBD2; abundance: NA; CDR3aa: CASSSPWTSGDTDTQYF; CDR3nt: TGTGCCAGCAGCTCCCCCTGGACTAGCGGGGACACAGATACGCAGTATTTT
j_gene: TRBJ1-5; v_gene: TRBV19; d_gene: NA; abundance: NA; CDR3aa: CASSNQGSNQPQHF; CDR3nt: TGTGCCAGTAGTAACCAGGGTAGCAATCAGCCCCAGCATTTT